This T cell receptor (beta chain) was captured by sequencing in a study of blood T cell repertoires in COVID-19 (dated by TCRdb to about 2020). Broadly, across the study: The collaborator samples originated in the United States, Italy and Spain and spanned the acute and convalescent phases of COVID-19. The repertoires were released in a freely available public database meant as a resource for research on the immune response to SARS-CoV-2. The samples were drawn from the first 160 participants of the ongoing ImmuneRACE study and from roughly 1,300 subjects provided by 6 global collaborators. Sample metadata almost always included a de-identified subject ID, COVID-19 status, age in years and sex. The prospective study material was composed of cDNA or gDNA derived from T cells, B-cell-depleted T cells, or PBMCs. Subjects who had been exposed to COVID-19, were actively infected with it, or had recovered from it provided the deeply sampled blood TCRbeta repertoires that made up the dataset. Where available, HLA class I and class II types were obtained from metadata supplied by the sample provider rather than from assay-based typing.

Concerning this clone: Its cognate antigen has yet to be identified. There are no base qualities to consult, and no much larger clone falls within one base.

Broader findings and caveats from the paper: Clinical and demographic metadata were provided uncurated, with the amount varying by source and participant.

The immunoSEQ Assay, a bias-controlled multiplex PCR, was used to amplify TCRbeta CDR3 regions from genomic DNA. In the original analysis: The number of nucleated cells in each sample was estimated by amplification of reference gene primers within the assay. To quantify the absolute abundance of each unique TCRbeta CDR3 rearrangement, sequence reads were collapsed and filtered. Productive Simpson clonality was computed per sample as the square root of Simpson's diversity index over productive rearrangements. TCRdb carries this immuneACCESS record with in-frame sequences only. Its versions omit some clonotypes, under half of them owing to an unresolved V gene in the studies checked, with the rest unexplained. That table furnishes V, J and clone size, whereas the DNA furnished D and trimming. Within this sample are about 160,000 clones, with approximately 80% of them counted one time only. The ten biggest clones cover roughly 7.3% of the sample.

In the prospective study, participants were about 18 to 89 years old, resided in approximately 22 geographic areas of the United States, and were enrolled through a virtual design. To assign participants to cohorts, the prospective study relied on clinical history that participants themselves reported in a screening survey and a study questionnaire. Recovered participants in ImmuneRACE Cohort 3 were defined as having two consecutive negative NP/OP PCR tests, clearance from a healthcare professional, or resolution of symptoms. In the prospective study, whole blood, serum and a nasopharyngeal or oropharyngeal swab were collected from each participant by mobile phlebotomists. Additional blood draws and questionnaires over an approximately 2-month period could optionally be provided by prospective study participants. Blood samples from the prospective study were shipped frozen or at room temperature prior to DNA extraction.

V sheds 7 bases and J sheds 5 bases, leaving 15 bases between their ends. Measured from the cysteine to the phenylalanine, the CDR3 is 13 residues long. The sequence is cut down to CDR3 DNA, 39 bases in frame from base 1. CDR1 and CDR2 are read off the germline V gene as SGDLS and YYNGEE. This receptor was identified in a woman aged 50 to 60 who had recovered from COVID-19. The sample comprised PBMCs or T cells enriched from blood (not recorded which). The V and J genes are TRBV9 and TRBJ1-1, and possibly TRBD1, on 6 matching bases. The CDR3 here reads CASSSEGETEAFF. The sequenced DNA: TGTGCCAGCTCAAGTGAGGGGGAGACTGAAGCTTTCTTT.